What follows are 10 T cell receptor beta chains derived from one specimen sequenced in a study of blood T cell repertoires in COVID-19. Measured with immunoSEQ multiplex PCR; TCRdb has only the in-frame clones, and not every one. Found here are 250,000 to 300,000 clones, approximately 90% of them singletons; the top ten hold 1% to 1.5%. Sequencing was done on a sample of PBMCs or T cells enriched from blood (not recorded which). These receptors were collected from a human donor in a cohort exposed to, infected with or recovered from COVID-19 (not recorded which). The donor label of this sample is uncertain.

The rearrangement joins TRBV3-1 (or the pseudogene TRBV3-2) to TRBJ1-1; D perhaps matches TRBD1 (5 bases). This CDR3 region has 18 residues. The V end lost 0 bases, the J end lost 4 bases, and 21 bases lay between the germline ends. The V gene's germline CDR1 is LGHDT and CDR2 YNNKEL (reference sequence). The DNA of the CDR3 is TGTGCCAGCAGCCAAGACGATTGGAGCAGGGCCACCCCCACTGAAGCTTTCTTT. It translates to CASSQDDWSRATPTEAFF.

J is TRBJ2-7 and V is TRBV6-5; tentative D call: TRBD2 (5 bases). This CDR3 has 12 amino acids. Trimming stripped 5 bases from V and 6 bases from J, with 11 bases between. From germline, CDR1 is MNHEY and CDR2 SVGAGI. CDR3 coding DNA: TGTGCCAGCAGTCCCGGACTGGGCGAGCAGTACTTC. The encoded protein is CASSPGLGEQYF.

The genes are TRBV19 and TRBJ2-6; D perhaps matches TRBD1 (5 bases). Trimming removed 0 bases at V and 0 bases at J, with 15 bases between. This CDR3 region has 19 residues. Germline loops: CDR1 LNHDA, CDR2 SQIVND (reference sequence). In nucleotides, the CDR3 is TGTGCCAGTAGTATAGATCTCGGGCAGGGTTTCTCTGGGGCCAACGTCCTGACTTTC. It specifies CASSIDLGQGFSGANVLTF.

This chain joins TRBV9 and TRBJ2-5; TRBD2 is a possible D gene (5 bases). V lost 0 bases and J 5 bases, leaving 14 bases between the germline ends. The CDR3 runs to 15 residues. Per the germline V gene, CDR1 is SGDLS and CDR2 is YYNGEE. The CDR3 nucleotides read TGTGCCAGCAGCGTAGACCGCGGGCTCGGGGAGACCCAGTACTTC. Protein sequence: CASSVDRGLGETQYF.

The chain links TRBV7-2 to TRBJ2-7; 14 bases are shared with TRBD2. From germline, CDR1 is SGHTA and CDR2 FQGNSA. Losses at the gene ends were 5 bases for V and 7 bases for J; bases not matched to a gene: 7. The CDR3 is 15 amino acids. The CDR3 DNA follows: TGTGCCAGCAGCCTCTGGACTAGCGGGGGGTCTGAGCAGTACTTC. Amino acids: CASSLWTSGGSEQYF.

The chain joins TRBV5-1 to TRBJ1-5; TRBD1 aligns across 7 bases. V dropped 4 bases and J dropped 6; count of bases not matched to a gene: 7. Germline V gene lookup returns CDR1 SGHRS and CDR2 YFSETQ. The CDR3 contains 14 residues. The chain's CDR3 is CASSATGLGQPQHF. The DNA for the CDR3 is TGCGCCAGCAGCGCGACAGGGTTGGGTCAGCCCCAGCATTTT.

The rearrangement links TRBV10-2 to TRBJ2-1, with TRBD2 identical over 8 bases. This CDR3 comprises 13 residues. V lost 8 bases to trimming and J lost 10 bases; unmatched junction nucleotides: 10. Germline CDR1 and CDR2: WSHSY and SAAADI. The CDR3 spells CASLRTSQGEQFF. CDR3 DNA: TGCGCCAGCCTACGGACTAGCCAGGGGGAGCAGTTCTTC.

V is TRBV10-3 and J is TRBJ2-1, with D unclear. Germline V gene lookup returns CDR1 ENHRY and CDR2 SYGVKD. The CDR3 is 13 amino acids. V lost 4 bases and J 10 bases, leaving 14 bases between the germline ends. This CDR3 is CAISGVLETEQFF. In DNA, the CDR3 is TGTGCCATCAGTGGGGTCCTAGAAACGGAGCAGTTCTTC.

This rearrangement joins TRBV7-2 to TRBJ2-7; 10 bases line up with TRBD1. V was pared by 3 bases and J by 5 bases, with 13 bases of the junction left unmatched. Looked up from germline, CDR1 is SGHTA and CDR2 is FQGNSA. This CDR3 is built from 17 residues. CDR3 nucleotides: TGTGCCAGCAGCTTGTGGGGACAGGGGTCGTTCGGCAACGAGCAGTACTTC. Protein sequence: CASSLWGQGSFGNEQYF.

This sequence joins TRBV6-5 and TRBJ2-7; D call uncertain. The CDR3 contains 11 residues. V lost 5 bases to trimming and J lost 4 bases, with 6 bases between them. Germline V lookup: CDR1 MNHEY, CDR2 SVGAGI. Written as DNA, the CDR3 is TGTGCCAGCAGTATAGCATACGAGCAGTACTTC. Its translation is CASSIAYEQYF.